This T cell receptor (beta chain) was recovered during a study of cytomegalovirus exposure and HLA in healthy donors. Study outcomes and limitations: The study put 150 to 200 TCR beta chains on its list as cytomegalovirus-associated. Productive status was seen about 87% or about 30% of the time for most TCR beta V segments in an earlier analysis.

13 Jbeta primers and 60 Vbeta primers were used for the PCR. Some clones are missing from TCRdb's copy, which holds only in-frame ones; the method was immunoSEQ multiplex PCR. The sample lists nearly 300,000 clones; more than 80% were seen once. This clone was recorded once. Antigen specificity is unknown. The origin of this receptor is a man aged 35-49 years in good health and CMV-seropositive. The specimen sequenced was PBMCs.

CDR3 bases: TGTGCCAGCAGCCAGGCCCCGGGGGGAGAGCAGTACTTC. Translated, it gives CASSQAPGGEQYF. The V gene is TRBV28, the J gene TRBJ2-7; 7 bases align to TRBD2. This CDR3 is built from 13 residues. CDR1 is MDHEN, CDR2 SYDVKM, per germline. V shed 6 bases and J 7 bases; nucleotides not matched to a gene: 9.